The clone carrying this T cell receptor (beta chain) was seen only once. Its antigen is unknown. The CDR3 is 14 amino acids. Germline-derived CDR1 and CDR2 are SGHRS and YFSETQ. J was trimmed by 4 bases and V by 8 bases; bases with no gene match: 11. Replicate PCRs for sorted subsets used approximately 220 ng DNA; this equaled around 28,000 T cell genomes. The data were produced by immunoSEQ multiplex PCR, yet TCRdb's version contains in-frame clones alone and is incomplete. The repertoire holds a few million clones, with around 94% as singletons. The sample is drawn from a study of shared clonotypes between healthy human individuals. Study-level points and caveats: Large sequencing depth failed to make sorted-subset sequencing complete, rarefaction showed. Generation of non-shared clonotypes was less probable than generation of clonotypes shared by all four donors. In general, naive subsets displayed greater estimated richness than memory subsets did.

V is TRBV5-1 and J is TRBJ1-1; 7 nucleotides align to TRBD1. The TCR comes from a man in his late teens or twenties in good health. The source material was naive CD4+ T cells sorted from blood. The subset here: CD45RA+ positively selected. CDR3 amino acids: CASSGSGGFTEAFF. The CDR3, as DNA: TGCGCCAGTTCGGGTTCAGGGGGTTTCACTGAAGCTTTCTTT.